This T cell receptor beta chain was profiled in a study of cytomegalovirus exposure and HLA in healthy donors. General study findings and limits: It is likely that the observed cluster of highly shared sequence variants was a sequencing artifact.

This CDR3 region has 14 residues. The germline V gene encodes CDR1 SGHRS and CDR2 YFSETQ. V was clipped by 0 bases and J by 6 bases; unmatched bases: 5. A remark on this clone: Its specificity is not known.

The PCR contained 60 Vbeta and 13 Jbeta primers. Here immunoSEQ multiplex PCR was the method, and the copy in TCRdb shows in-frame clones only, minus some. The data contain under 150,000 clones, about 80% of them singletons. The TCR was taken from a man between 18 and 29 years old in good health and CMV-seronegative. The V gene is TRBV5-1, the J gene TRBJ1-2, with 7 bases identical to TRBD1. Sequenced input: PBMCs. The CDR3 nucleotides read TGCGCCAGCAGCTTGGAGGGGGCATTCAATGGCTACACCTTC. Translated, it gives CASSLEGAFNGYTF.